This TCR beta chain was recovered during a study of human T cells and chemical hapten exposure. V shed 7 bases, J shed 1 base, and the junction held 9 bases outside the gene matches. The V gene's germline CDR1 is LNHDA and CDR2 SQIVND (reference sequence). The CDR3 loop spans 15 amino acids. The sample holds many counts of this clonotype. TCRdb processed the RACE reads anew with MiXCR; each CDR3 protein has one entry. The sample gives 75,000 to 90,000 distinct CDR3 sequences, about 10% of which show up once; under 4% is in the top ten. Noted time point: patch test 1, 2 weeks after DPC sensitization. The treatment is: therapeutic diphenylcyclopropenone sensitization with weekly scalp DPC.

The specimen comprised whole blood, sampled in connection with sensitization to the hapten diphenylcyclopropenone (DPC). The rearrangement joins TRBV19 to TRBJ1-2; 7 nucleotides match TRBD1. The origin of this receptor is a woman aged 55-70 years with alopecia areata. Some clones in this sample may be carry-over from other donors' samples. For the CDR3, the DNA is TGTGCCAGTACTTCCAGACAGGGTATTAACTATGGCTACACCTTC. Amino acid sequence: CASTSRQGINYGYTF. Filled out from reference TRBV19 and TRBJ1-2, the complete variable domain reads DGGITQSPKYLFRKEGQNVTLSCEQNLNHDAMYWYRQDPGQGLRLIYYSQIVNDFQKGDIAEGYSVSREKKESFPLTVTSAQKNPTAFYLCASTSRQGINYGYTFGSGTRLTVV.